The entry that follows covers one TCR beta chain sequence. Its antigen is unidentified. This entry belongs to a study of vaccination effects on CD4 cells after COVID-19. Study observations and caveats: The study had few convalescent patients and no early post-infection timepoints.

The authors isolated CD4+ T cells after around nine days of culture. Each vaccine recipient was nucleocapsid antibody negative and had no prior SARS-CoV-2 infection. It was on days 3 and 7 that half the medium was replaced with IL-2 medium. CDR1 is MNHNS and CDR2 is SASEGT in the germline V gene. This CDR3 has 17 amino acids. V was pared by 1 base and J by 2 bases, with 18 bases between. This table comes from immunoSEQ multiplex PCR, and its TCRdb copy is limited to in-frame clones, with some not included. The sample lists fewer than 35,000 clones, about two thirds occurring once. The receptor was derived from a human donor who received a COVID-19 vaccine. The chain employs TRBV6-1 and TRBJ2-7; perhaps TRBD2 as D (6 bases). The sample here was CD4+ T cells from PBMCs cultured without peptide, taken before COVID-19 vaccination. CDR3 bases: TGTGCCAGCAGTGAAGATCCCGGAGGGAGCCCACCCTACGAGCAGTACTTC. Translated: CASSEDPGGSPPYEQYF.